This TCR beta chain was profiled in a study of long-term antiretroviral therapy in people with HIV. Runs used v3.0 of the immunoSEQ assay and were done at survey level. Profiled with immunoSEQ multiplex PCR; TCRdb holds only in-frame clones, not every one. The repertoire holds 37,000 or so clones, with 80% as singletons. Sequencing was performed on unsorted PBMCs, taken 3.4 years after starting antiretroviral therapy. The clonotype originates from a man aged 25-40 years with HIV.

DNA of the CDR3: TGTGCCAGCAGTCCTCCGACGGTAATCTCCTACGAGCAGTACTTC. Its translation: CASSPPTVISYEQYF. J is TRBJ2-7 and V is TRBV2; D is unresolved. This CDR3 is 15 amino acids long. The germline gives CDR1 SNHLY, CDR2 FYNNEI. The V and J ends lost 5 bases and 0 bases respectively, with 14 bases between them.